This T cell receptor beta chain was documented in a study of breast tumors, draining lymph nodes, adjacent tissues. The study's findings and limits: Tumor TCR diversity was below lymph nodes but above nontumor tissue.

One entry per CDR3 protein, called by TCRdb with MiXCR from the multiplex PCR reads. This table holds over 10,000 distinct CDR3 sequences, around 70% found once. Per the germline V gene, CDR1 is SGHVS and CDR2 is FQNEAQ. The ends were cut back, 0 bases at V and 4 bases at J, with 12 bases in the middle. There are 15 residues in the CDR3. Turning to this clonotype: The antigen is undetermined.

The rearrangement uses TRBV7-8 and TRBJ1-2; D unclear. The specimen sequenced was tumor-adjacent breast tissue. The source is a female donor with breast cancer. Some clones in this sample may be carry-over from other donors' samples. The CDR3 loop is CASSLAAGSSYGYTF. CDR3 DNA: TGTGCCAGCAGCTTAGCAGCAGGTTCTTCCTATGGCTACACCTTC.